This T cell receptor (beta chain) was identified during a study of OX40 agonist ivuxolimab in advanced cancers. Study as a whole: Every 2 weeks, ivuxolimab was infused into the patients intravenously at between 0.01 and 10 mg/kg. A mean age of around 63 years, range about 20 to 79, was recorded, and approximately 85% were male. Study-wide results and limits: CD4+ and CD8+ blood T cells expanded clonally by week 6 at 0.1 to 3.0 mg/kg. Among T cells, CD8+ cells averaged more expanded clones than CD4+ cells.

Comments on this clone: Its specificity is unknown.

The protocol was immunoSEQ multiplex PCR, while the TCRdb copy is restricted to in-frame clones and leaves out a portion. The table shows tens of thousands of clones, with 91% occurring only once. The germline gives CDR1 SGHAT, CDR2 FQNNGV. The CDR3 is 15 residues long. The V segment lost 6 bases and the J segment 9 bases; nucleotides outside the gene matches: 13. This chain joins TRBV11-2 and TRBJ2-1, with TRBD2 matching over 8 bases. The origin of this receptor is an adult with an advanced solid tumor such as melanoma, head and neck, liver or kidney cancer. The material sequenced was CD4+ or CD8+ T cells sorted from blood, taken in a trial of the OX40 agonist ivuxolimab. The CDR3 sequence: CASSSLGLASGEQFF. The CDR3 nucleotides are TGTGCCAGCAGTTCACTAGGACTAGCCAGCGGTGAGCAGTTCTTC.